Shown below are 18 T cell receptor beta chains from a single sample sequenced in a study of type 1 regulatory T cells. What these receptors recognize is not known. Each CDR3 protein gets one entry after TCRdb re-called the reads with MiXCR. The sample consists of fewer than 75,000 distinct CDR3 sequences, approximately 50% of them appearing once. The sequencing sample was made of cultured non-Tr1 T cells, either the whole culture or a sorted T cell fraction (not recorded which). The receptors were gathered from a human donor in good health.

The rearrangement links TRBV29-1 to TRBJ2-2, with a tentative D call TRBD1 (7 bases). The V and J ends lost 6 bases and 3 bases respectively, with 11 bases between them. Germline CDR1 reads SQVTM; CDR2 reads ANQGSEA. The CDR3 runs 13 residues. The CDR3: CSVARGDTGELFF. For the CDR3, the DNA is TGCAGCGTCGCCAGGGGGGACACCGGGGAGCTGTTTTTT.

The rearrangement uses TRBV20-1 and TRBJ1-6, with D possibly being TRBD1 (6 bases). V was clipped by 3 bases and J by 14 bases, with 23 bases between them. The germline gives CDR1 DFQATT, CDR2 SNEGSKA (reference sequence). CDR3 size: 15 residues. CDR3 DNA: TGCAGTGCTAGCGGGGACACCCTGGGGAGATCATCCCTCCACTTT. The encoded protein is CSASGDTLGRSSLHF.

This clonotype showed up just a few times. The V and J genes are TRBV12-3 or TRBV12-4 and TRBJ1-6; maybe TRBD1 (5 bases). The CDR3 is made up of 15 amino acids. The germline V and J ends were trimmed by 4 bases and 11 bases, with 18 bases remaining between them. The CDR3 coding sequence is TGTGCCAGCAGTTCTGATCAGGGATCGGGTACACCCCTCCACTTT. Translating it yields CASSSDQGSGTPLHF.

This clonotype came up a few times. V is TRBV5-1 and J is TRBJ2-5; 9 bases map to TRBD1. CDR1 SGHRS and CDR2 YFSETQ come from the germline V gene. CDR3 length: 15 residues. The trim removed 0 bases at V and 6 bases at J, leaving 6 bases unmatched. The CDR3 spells CASSLGAGTGQTQYF. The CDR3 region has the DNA TGCGCCAGCAGCTTGGGCGCGGGGACAGGGCAGACCCAGTACTTC.

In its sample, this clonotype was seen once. DNA for the CDR3: TGTGCCAGCAGTTACCTATCAGGGAATTCACCCCTCCACTTT. Translation gives CASSYLSGNSPLHF. V usage is TRBV6-2 or TRBV6-3 and J usage is TRBJ1-6; TRBD1 is a possible D gene (5 bases). The CDR3 is 14 residues long. Per germline, CDR1 MNHEY and CDR2 SVGEGT. V was trimmed by 2 bases and J by 7 bases, leaving 9 bases between them.

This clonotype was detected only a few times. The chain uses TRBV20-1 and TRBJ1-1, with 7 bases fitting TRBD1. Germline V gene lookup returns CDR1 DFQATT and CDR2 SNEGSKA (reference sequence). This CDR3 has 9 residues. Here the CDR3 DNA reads TGCAGACTGGGACAGAAAGCTTTCTTT. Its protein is CRLGQKAFF.

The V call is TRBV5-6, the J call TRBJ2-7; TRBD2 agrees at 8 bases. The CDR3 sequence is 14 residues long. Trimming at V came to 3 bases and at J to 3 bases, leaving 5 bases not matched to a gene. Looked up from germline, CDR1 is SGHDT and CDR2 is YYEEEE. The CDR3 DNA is TGTGCCAGCAGCTCGACGGGGGGGGGCTACGAGCAGTACTTC. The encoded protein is CASSSTGGGYEQYF.

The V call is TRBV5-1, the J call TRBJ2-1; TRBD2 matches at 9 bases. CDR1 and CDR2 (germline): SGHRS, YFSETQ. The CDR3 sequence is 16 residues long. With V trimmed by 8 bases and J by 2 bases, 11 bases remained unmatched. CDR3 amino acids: CASTGGGAYAYNEQFF. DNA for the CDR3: TGCGCCAGTACCGGCGGGGGGGCTTATGCCTACAATGAGCAGTTCTTC.

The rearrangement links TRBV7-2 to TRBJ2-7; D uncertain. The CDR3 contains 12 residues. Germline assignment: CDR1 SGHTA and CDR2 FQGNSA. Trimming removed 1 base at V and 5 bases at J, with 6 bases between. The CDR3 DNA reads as TGTGCCAGCAGCTTAGATCTCGACGAGCAGTACTTC. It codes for CASSLDLDEQYF.

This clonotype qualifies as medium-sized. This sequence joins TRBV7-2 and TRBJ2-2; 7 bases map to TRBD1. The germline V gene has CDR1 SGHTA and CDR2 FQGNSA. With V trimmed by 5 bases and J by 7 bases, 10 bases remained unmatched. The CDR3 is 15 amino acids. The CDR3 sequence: CASSGRTGAGGELFF. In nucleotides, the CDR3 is TGTGCCAGCAGCGGTCGAACAGGGGCGGGCGGGGAGCTGTTTTTT.

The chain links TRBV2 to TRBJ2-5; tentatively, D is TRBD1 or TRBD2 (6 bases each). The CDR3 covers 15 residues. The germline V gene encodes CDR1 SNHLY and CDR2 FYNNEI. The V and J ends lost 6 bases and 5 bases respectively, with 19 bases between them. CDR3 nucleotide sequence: TGTGCCAGCAGGGCCCGGGACACCCGGGGGGAGACCCAGTACTTC. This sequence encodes CASRARDTRGETQYF.

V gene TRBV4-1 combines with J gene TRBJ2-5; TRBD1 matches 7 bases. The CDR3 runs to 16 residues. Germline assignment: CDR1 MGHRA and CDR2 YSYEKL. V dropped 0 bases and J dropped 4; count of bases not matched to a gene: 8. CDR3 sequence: CASSQDPNRGGETQYF. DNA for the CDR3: TGCGCCAGCAGCCAAGATCCGAACAGGGGCGGAGAGACCCAGTACTTC.

The CDR3 spells CASSLEGGSSGANVLTF. Here the CDR3 DNA reads TGTGCCAGCAGCTTGGAGGGAGGCAGCTCTGGGGCCAACGTCCTGACTTTC. The V and J genes are TRBV5-5 and TRBJ2-6; possibly TRBD2 for D (6 bases). Trimming took off 0 bases at V and 0 bases at J, with 10 bases between the two ends. This CDR3 has 17 residues. Germline V gene sequence: CDR1 SGHKS, CDR2 YYEKEE (reference sequence).

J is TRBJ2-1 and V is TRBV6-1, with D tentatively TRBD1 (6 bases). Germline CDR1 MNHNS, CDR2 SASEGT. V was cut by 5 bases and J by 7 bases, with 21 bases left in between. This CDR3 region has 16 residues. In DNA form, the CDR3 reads TGTGCCAGCAGTCGTATACCTCAGGGGAAGAGGAATGAGCAGTTCTTC. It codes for CASSRIPQGKRNEQFF.

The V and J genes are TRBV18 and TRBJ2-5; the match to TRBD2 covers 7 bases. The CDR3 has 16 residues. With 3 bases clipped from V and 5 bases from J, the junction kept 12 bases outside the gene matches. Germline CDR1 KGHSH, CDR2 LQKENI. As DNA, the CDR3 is TGTGCCAGCTCACCGATCAGGACTAGTCAATTTGAGACCCAGTACTTC. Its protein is CASSPIRTSQFETQYF.

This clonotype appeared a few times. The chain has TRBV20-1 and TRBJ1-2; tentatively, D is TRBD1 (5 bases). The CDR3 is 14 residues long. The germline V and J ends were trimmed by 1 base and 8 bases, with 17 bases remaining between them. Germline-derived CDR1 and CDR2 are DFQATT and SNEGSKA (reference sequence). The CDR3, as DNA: TGCAGTGCTAGAGGGACTTCGGGACCGTTCGGCTACACCTTC. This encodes CSARGTSGPFGYTF.

In nucleotides, the CDR3 is TGTGCCAGCAGTTACAAGAGGACTAGCGGGGGGCTAGATACGCAGTATTTT. Translated: CASSYKRTSGGLDTQYF. This chain joins TRBV6-5 and TRBJ2-3; 14 nucleotides align to TRBD2. Unmatched junction bases numbered 6, after V lost 2 bases and J lost 5 bases. Germline CDR1 is MNHEY and CDR2 is SVGAGI. This CDR3 contains 17 residues.

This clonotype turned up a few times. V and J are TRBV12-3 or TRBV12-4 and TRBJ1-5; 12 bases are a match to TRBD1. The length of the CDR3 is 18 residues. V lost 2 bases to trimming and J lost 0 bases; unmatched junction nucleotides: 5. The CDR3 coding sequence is TGTGCCAGCAGTTTAAAGGGGGACAGGGGGCTTAGCAATCAGCCCCAGCATTTT. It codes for CASSLKGDRGLSNQPQHF.